These T cell receptor beta chains were read from a single sample in a study of CD8 T cells in Susac syndrome. TCRdb reanalysed the immunoSEQ multiplex PCR reads using MiXCR and keeps one entry per CDR3 protein. The sample carries around 130,000 distinct CDR3 sequences, 85% to 95% recorded once. The sample consisted of CD4+ T cells from PBMCs. The receptors shown here come from a human donor with multiple sclerosis. CDR3s include the opening cysteine and the closing phenylalanine or tryptophan. A D gene is named only where the DNA matches it firmly. Some rows mark clone size as missing; the rest say once, few, many or name a class of expanded clone.

>TRBV29-1|14|TRBJ2-3|TRBD2|NA
TGCAGCGTGGCCACTAGCGGAAGCACAGATACGCAGTATTTT
CSVATSGSTDTQYF
>TRBV12-3/TRBV12-4|14|TRBJ1-1|NA|NA
TGTGCCAGCACCCCCTCGTACTCGAGGACTGAAGCTTTCTTT
CASTPSYSRTEAFF
>TRBV9|16|TRBJ2-1|TRBD2|NA
TGTGCCAGCAGCCCCTCCGGGACTATCACCTACAATGAGCAGTTCTTC
CASSPSGTITYNEQFF
>TRBV12-3/TRBV12-4|11|TRBJ1-1|NA|NA
TGTGCCAGCAGTGGGCGGGGTTCAGCTTTCTTT
CASSGRGSAFF
>TRBV5-1|16|TRBJ2-3|TRBD1|NA
TGCGCCAGCAGCTTGGGATCAGGGGGCACGTCAGATACGCAGTATTTT
CASSLGSGGTSDTQYF
>TRBV29-1|14|TRBJ1-5|NA|once
TGCAGCGTTGCGGGGGAAGGGAGCAATCAGCCCCAGCATTTT
CSVAGEGSNQPQHF
>TRBV18|15|TRBJ2-1|NA|NA
TGTGCCAGCTCACCCTACTGGACAGACTACAATGAGCAGTTCTTC
CASSPYWTDYNEQFF
>TRBV20-1|13|TRBJ2-5|NA|NA
TGCAGCTCCCAGGTGGTTAGCGGCAGTACCCAGTACTTC
CSSQVVSGSTQYF
>TRBV3-1|19|TRBJ2-6|NA|NA
TGTGCCAGCAGTCTTATCCGAACAGGACGGAGCTCTGGGGCCAACGTCCTGACTTTC
CASSLIRTGRSSGANVLTF
>TRBV2|15|TRBJ2-3|TRBD2|NA
TGTGCCAGCACTCCCAGTCCCCAGGGACTAAATACGCAGTATTTT
CASTPSPQGLNTQYF
>TRBV27|18|TRBJ2-7|NA|NA
TGTGCCAGCAGTCCCACCCAGCGGAGTGTGGGGGGGCTTGGCGAGCAGTACTTC
CASSPTQRSVGGLGEQYF
>TRBV29-1|14|TRBJ1-1|TRBD1|NA
TGCAGCGTTGCGGTAGGGGGCGAGAACACTGAAGCTTTCTTT
CSVAVGGENTEAFF
>TRBV29-1|13|TRBJ2-3|TRBD2|NA
TGCAGCGTTGAGACTAGCGCCGCCAATACGCAGTATTTT
CSVETSAANTQYF
>TRBV20-1|16|TRBJ2-3|TRBD1|once
TGCAGTGCTGCCCCCCCGGACAGGGACGTCACAGATACGCAGTATTTT
CSAAPPDRDVTDTQYF
>TRBV10-3|14|TRBJ2-5|NA|NA
TGTGCCATCAGCTCAGACAGGGAGGTTGAGACCCAGTACTTC
CAISSDREVETQYF
>TRBV20-1|12|TRBJ2-5|NA|few
TGCAGTGCTAGAGACCTTCTGGAGACCCAGTACTTC
CSARDLLETQYF
>TRBV27|15|TRBJ2-3|NA|NA
TGTGCCAGCAGAAACGCGGGGCCATTCACAGATACGCAGTATTTT
CASRNAGPFTDTQYF
>TRBV5-1|15|TRBJ2-7|NA|few
TGCGCCAGCAGCTCCGGACACAGGGACATCTACGAGCAGTACTTC
CASSSGHRDIYEQYF
>TRBV15|16|TRBJ2-1|TRBD2|NA
TGTGCCACCAGCAGAGATGTCGCGGGAGGGCCTAATGAGCAGTTCTTC
CATSRDVAGGPNEQFF
>TRBV7-2|15|TRBJ1-5|NA|NA
TGTGCCAGCAGCTCCGATACGGGGGGCAATCAGCCCCAGCATTTT
CASSSDTGGNQPQHF
>TRBV10-3|16|TRBJ2-3|TRBD2|once
TGTGCCATCCAGACATTTTTGACTAGCGGGGAAAATACGCAGTATTTT
CAIQTFLTSGENTQYF
>TRBV6-5|13|TRBJ1-1|NA|NA
TGTGCCAGCAGATCACTACGGCTCACTGAAGCTTTCTTT
CASRSLRLTEAFF
>TRBV7-9|12|TRBJ1-5|NA|NA
TGTGCCAGCGACGGGGGTAGTCAGCCCCAGCATTTT
CASDGGSQPQHF
>TRBV14|15|TRBJ1-2|NA|NA
TGTGCCAGCAGCCAAGGAAGATGGACAGTCTATGGCTACACCTTC
CASSQGRWTVYGYTF
>TRBV30|14|TRBJ1-2|TRBD1|NA
TGTGCCTGGAGTGTGGGACAGACTAACTATGGCTACACCTTC
CAWSVGQTNYGYTF
>TRBV9|15|TRBJ1-2|TRBD1|NA
TGTGCCAGCACCGTGACAGGGAGTGGGAACTATGGCTACACCTTC
CASTVTGSGNYGYTF
>TRBV30|13|TRBJ2-7|TRBD1|NA
TGTGCCTGGAGTGTAACAGGGGGCGCCGAGCAGTACTTC
CAWSVTGGAEQYF